Below are 9 T cell receptor beta chains sequenced from a single sample in a study of blood T cell repertoires in COVID-19. Some clones are missing from TCRdb's copy, which holds only in-frame ones; the method was immunoSEQ multiplex PCR. The sample gives some 57,000 clones, roughly 92% of which show up once; over 5.5% is in the top ten. Material: peripheral blood. The receptor source for this set is a human donor in a cohort sampled during active COVID-19.

The chain uses TRBV3-1 (or the pseudogene TRBV3-2) and TRBJ1-6; 7 bases align to TRBD1. V was clipped by 5 bases and J by 9 bases; unmatched bases: 13. CDR1 and CDR2 (germline): LGHDT, YNNKEL (reference sequence). The CDR3 length is 16 residues. This CDR3 reads CASSKGQRTIASPLHF. The CDR3 DNA follows: TGTGCCAGCAGCAAGGGACAGAGGACCATAGCTTCACCCCTCCACTTT.

This clone was picked up one time. This chain uses TRBV12-3 or TRBV12-4 with TRBJ2-7; the D is unclear. This CDR3 comprises 13 residues. Trimming cost V 1 base and J 3 bases, with 7 bases left between them. The CDR3: CASSLGRYYEQYF. Here the CDR3 DNA reads TGTGCCAGCAGTTTAGGGCGGTACTACGAGCAGTACTTC.

The chain joins TRBV10-1 to TRBJ1-1; weak D call: TRBD1 (6 bases). Germline V gene lookup returns CDR1 WNHNN and CDR2 SYGVQD (reference sequence). The CDR3 loop spans 16 amino acids. The V end was cut by 2 bases, the J end by 1 base, with 14 bases between. CDR3 in amino acids: CASSETAGTSNTEAFF. The CDR3 DNA is TGCGCCAGCAGTGAGACGGCCGGGACATCGAACACTGAAGCTTTCTTT.

The chain employs TRBV7-9 and TRBJ2-3; 7 nucleotides agree with TRBD1. After removal of 3 bases from V and 2 bases from J, the junction contained 11 bases not matched to a gene. CDR3 length equals 17 residues. Germline CDR1 and CDR2: SEHNR and FQNEAQ (reference sequence). The DNA of the CDR3 is TGTGCCAGCAGCTTTTGGGGACAGATGAGATACACAGATACGCAGTATTTT. Its translation: CASSFWGQMRYTDTQYF.

V usage is TRBV7-8 and J usage is TRBJ1-2, with D perhaps TRBD1 (6 bases). CDR1 is SGHVS, CDR2 FQNEAQ, per germline. The CDR3 loop spans 17 amino acids. V was trimmed by 5 bases and J by 0 bases, leaving 19 bases between them. The CDR3 coding sequence is TGTGCCAGCAGCCTTTACCAGGACAGTTCAACTAACTATGGCTACACCTTC. It specifies CASSLYQDSSTNYGYTF.

The chain recombines TRBV4-2 with TRBJ2-1; D is undetermined. The CDR3 loop spans 15 amino acids. Germline loops: CDR1 LGHNA, CDR2 YNFKEQ. Trimming removed 1 base at V and 4 bases at J, with 11 bases between. DNA for the CDR3: TGTGCCAGCAGCCAAGTGGAGCGAATTTACAATGAGCAGTTCTTC. It encodes CASSQVERIYNEQFF.

The J gene is TRBJ1-3, the V gene TRBV7-8; D unclear. The CDR3 is made up of 14 amino acids. The V gene's germline CDR1 is SGHVS and CDR2 FQNEAQ. V lost 5 bases to trimming and J lost 0 bases, with 8 bases between them. CDR3 nucleotides: TGTGCCAGCAGCCCCGAGTTCTCTGGAAACACCATATATTTT. Its translation: CASSPEFSGNTIYF.

J is TRBJ1-2 and V is TRBV30; 7 bases agree with TRBD1. Germline assignment: CDR1 GTSNPN and CDR2 SVGIG (reference sequence). This CDR3 contains 13 residues. The V segment lost 8 bases and the J segment 8 bases; nucleotides outside the gene matches: 14. The chain's CDR3 is CAGNRDTDRGYTF. The DNA of the CDR3 is TGTGCCGGAAACCGGGACACGGACAGGGGCTACACCTTC.

This clone was observed once. The chain has TRBV10-3 and TRBJ1-1, with D perhaps TRBD1 (6 bases). CDR1 and CDR2 from the germline V gene are ENHRY and SYGVKD. The CDR3 totals 16 residues. The germline V and J ends were trimmed by 2 bases and 4 bases, with 17 bases remaining between them. The CDR3: CAISEAERLRGTEAFF. CDR3 nucleotide sequence: TGTGCCATCAGTGAGGCAGAAAGGCTCAGGGGCACTGAAGCTTTCTTT.